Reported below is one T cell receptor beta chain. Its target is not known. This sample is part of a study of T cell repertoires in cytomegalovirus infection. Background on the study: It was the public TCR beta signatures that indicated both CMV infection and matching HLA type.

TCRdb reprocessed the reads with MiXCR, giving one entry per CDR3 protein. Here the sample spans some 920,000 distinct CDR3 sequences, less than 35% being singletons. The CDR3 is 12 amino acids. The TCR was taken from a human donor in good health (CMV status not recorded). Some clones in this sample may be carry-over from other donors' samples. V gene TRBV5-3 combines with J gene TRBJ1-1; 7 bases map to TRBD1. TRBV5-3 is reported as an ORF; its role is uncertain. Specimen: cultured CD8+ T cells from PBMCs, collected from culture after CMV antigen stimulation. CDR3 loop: CGSSLGTAEAFF. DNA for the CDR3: TGTGGCAGCAGCTTGGGGACAGCTGAAGCTTTCTTT.